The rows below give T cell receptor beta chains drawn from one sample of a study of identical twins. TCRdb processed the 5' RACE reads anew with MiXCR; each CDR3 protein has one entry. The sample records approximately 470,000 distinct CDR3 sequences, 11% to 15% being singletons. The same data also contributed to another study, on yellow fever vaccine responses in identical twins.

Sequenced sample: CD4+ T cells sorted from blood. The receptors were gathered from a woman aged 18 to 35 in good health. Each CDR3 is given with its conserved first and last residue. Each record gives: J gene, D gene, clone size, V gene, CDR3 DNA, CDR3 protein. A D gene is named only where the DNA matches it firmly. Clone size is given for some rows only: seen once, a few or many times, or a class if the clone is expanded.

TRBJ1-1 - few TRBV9 TGTGCCAGCAGCGCGACTCCTGGACAGAAGAACACTGAAGCTTTCTTT CASSATPGQKNTEAFF
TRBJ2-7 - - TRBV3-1 TGTGCCAGCAGCCCGGGCCCTGGGGCCTACGAGCAGTACTTC CASSPGPGAYEQYF
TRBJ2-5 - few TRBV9 TGTGCCAATGAGTTTTCTCTTCCCACCCAAGAGACCCAGTACTTC CANEFSLPTQETQYF
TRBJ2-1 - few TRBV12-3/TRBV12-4 TGTGCCAGCAGCCACCGGGGACATTACAATGAGCAGTTCTTC CASSHRGHYNEQFF
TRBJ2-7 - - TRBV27 TGTGCCAGCAGCCGATCATCCCGGGACACAATTACCTACGAGCAGTACTTC CASSRSSRDTITYEQYF
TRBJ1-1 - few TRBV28 TGTGCCAGCAGTTTAACTGGGGCCGCCGGAGCTTTCTTT CASSLTGAAGAFF
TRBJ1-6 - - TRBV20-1 TGCAGTGCTAGGGACAGCAATTCACTCCTCCACTTT CSARDSNSLLHF
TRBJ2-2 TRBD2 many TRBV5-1 TGCGCCAGCAGGTTGGATTCTAGCGGCACCGGGGAGCTGTTTTTT CASRLDSSGTGELFF
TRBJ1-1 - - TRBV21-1 TGTGCCAACCGGGACTCTTTCCTGTACACTGAAGCTTTCTTT CANRDSFLYTEAFF
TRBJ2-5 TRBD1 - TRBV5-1 TGCGCCAGCAGCTTGGCGGGCAGGGGGAGTGCCCAGTACTTC CASSLAGRGSAQYF
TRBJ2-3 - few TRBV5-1 TGCGCCAGCAGCTTCGGTTCCAGCGCTAACACAGATACGCAGTATTTT CASSFGSSANTDTQYF
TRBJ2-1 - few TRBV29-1 TGCAGCGCTCGACTAGGGACCTACAATGAGCAGTTCTTC CSARLGTYNEQFF
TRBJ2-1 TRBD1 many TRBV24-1 TGTGCCACCAGTGAACCCGACAGGGACAATGAGCAGTTCTTC CATSEPDRDNEQFF
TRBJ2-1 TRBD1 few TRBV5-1 TGCGCCAGCAGACTCCACTGGGACAGGGGGATAGGGCGTGAGCAGTTCTTC CASRLHWDRGIGREQFF
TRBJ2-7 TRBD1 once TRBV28 TGTGCCAGCAGCCGACAGGGAACCATATCCTACGAGCAGTACTTC CASSRQGTISYEQYF
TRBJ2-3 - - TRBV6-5 TGTGCCAGCAGTTACTCGGGGGCAAGGAGCACAGATACGCAGTATTTT CASSYSGARSTDTQYF
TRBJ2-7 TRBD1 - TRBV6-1 TGTGCCAGCAGTCCGGGGGGACAGGGAACGGGGATGTACGAGCAGTACTTC CASSPGGQGTGMYEQYF
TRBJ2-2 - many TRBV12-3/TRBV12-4 TGTGCCAGCAGCCAGGACAGTACCACCGGGGAGCTGTTTTTT CASSQDSTTGELFF
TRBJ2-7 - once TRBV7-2 TGTGCCAGCAGCTTGCCGGGGTCGCTCGGCGAGCAGTACTTC CASSLPGSLGEQYF
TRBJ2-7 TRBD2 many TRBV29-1 TGCAGCGCGGGCGGGGGAGGGCCAGGCTACGAGCAGTACTTC CSAGGGGPGYEQYF
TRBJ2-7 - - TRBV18 TGTGCCAGCTCACCTCCGCGGGGAAAGGACAGGTCCTGGGAGCAGTACTTC CASSPPRGKDRSWEQYF
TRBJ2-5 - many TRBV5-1 TGTGCTAGCAGCTTAGGGGTACAAGAGACCCAGTACTTC CASSLGVQETQYF
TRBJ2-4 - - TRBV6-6 TGTGCCAGCAGCCCCTGGGGGGAGGACCAGTACTTC CASSPWGEDQYF
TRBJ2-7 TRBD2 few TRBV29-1 TGCAGCTACCGGGAAGCTAGCGGGGGGTACTACGAGCAGTACTTC CSYREASGGYYEQYF
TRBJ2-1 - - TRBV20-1 TGCTGCTTCTGGTTTCAGGCTCCGGGCTCCTACAATGAGCAGTTCTTC CCFWFQAPGSYNEQFF
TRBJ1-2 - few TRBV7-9 TGTGCCAGCAGCTTCTTGACTTCCTCCTATGGCTACACCTTC CASSFLTSSYGYTF
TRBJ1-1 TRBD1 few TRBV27 TGTGCCAGCAGGGACAGGGTTGGCACTGAAGCTTTCTTT CASRDRVGTEAFF
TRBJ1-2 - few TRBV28 TGTGCCAGCAGTTTGCCCCAGGGGCTGTACTATGGCTACACCTTC CASSLPQGLYYGYTF
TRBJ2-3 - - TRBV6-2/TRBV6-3 TGTGCCAGCAGTTACGGGGCGGAGAGCACAGATACGCAGTATTTT CASSYGAESTDTQYF
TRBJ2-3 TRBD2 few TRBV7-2 TGTGCCAGCAGCTTAGATAAGTCTGGACTAGCCCCGCAGTATTTT CASSLDKSGLAPQYF
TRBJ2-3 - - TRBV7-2 TGTGCCAGCAGCCCGGAGGGGGCGTTCACAGATACGCAGTATTTT CASSPEGAFTDTQYF
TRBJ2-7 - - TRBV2 TGTGCCAGCAGCCCAAATAGGGCGGTCGAGCAGTACTTC CASSPNRAVEQYF
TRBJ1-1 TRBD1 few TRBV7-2 TGTGCCAGCAGCACCGGACAGGTCGCTGAAGCTTTCTTT CASSTGQVAEAFF
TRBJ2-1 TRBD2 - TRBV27 TGTGCCAGCACCGTGATCAGGACTAGCGGGAACAATGAGCAGTTCTTC CASTVIRTSGNNEQFF
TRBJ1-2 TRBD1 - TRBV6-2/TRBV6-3 TGTGCCAGCAGAGACAGGGGGCGGAGGTATGGCTACACCTTC CASRDRGRRYGYTF
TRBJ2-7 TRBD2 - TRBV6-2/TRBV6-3 TGTGCCAGCAGCCCAGCGGGAGGCCGCTCCTACGAGCAGTACTTC CASSPAGGRSYEQYF
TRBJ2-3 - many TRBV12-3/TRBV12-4 TGTGCCAGCAGTTGGCCGGCCCCCACAGATACGCAGTATTTT CASSWPAPTDTQYF
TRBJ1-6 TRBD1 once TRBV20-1 TGCAGTGCCATACAGGGGACGAGCTCCTATAATTCACCCCTCCACTTT CSAIQGTSSYNSPLHF
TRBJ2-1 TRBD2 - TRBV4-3 TGCGCCAGCAGCCCCGGCATAGCGGGAGTACATGAGCAGTTCTTC CASSPGIAGVHEQFF
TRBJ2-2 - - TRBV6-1 TGTGCCAGCAGAGCATGGATCTGGGATTTCTCCGGGGAGCTGTTTTTT CASRAWIWDFSGELFF
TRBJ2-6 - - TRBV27 TGTGCCAGCAGTTTATGGAGGGTACCTGGGGCCAACGTCCTGACTTTC CASSLWRVPGANVLTF
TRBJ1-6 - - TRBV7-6 TGTGCCAGCAGCTCCTCCAGGGGTTGGGATTCACCCCTCCACTTT CASSSSRGWDSPLHF
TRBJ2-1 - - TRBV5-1 TGCGCCAGCAGCACCGGACAGTACAATGAGCAGTTCTTC CASSTGQYNEQFF
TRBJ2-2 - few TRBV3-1 TGTGCCAGCAGCTTTTCCGGGACCACCGGGGAGCTGTTTTTT CASSFSGTTGELFF
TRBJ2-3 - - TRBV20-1 TGCAGTGCAAATATAGCGGCAACGCAGTATTTT CSANIAATQYF
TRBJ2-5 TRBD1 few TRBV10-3 TGTGCCATCAGTGAGACAGGGGTAGAGACCCAGTACTTC CAISETGVETQYF
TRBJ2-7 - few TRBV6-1 TGTGCCAGCAGTATCAGGGGGGGGAACTACGAGCAGTACTTC CASSIRGGNYEQYF
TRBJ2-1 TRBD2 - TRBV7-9 TGTGCCAGCAGCTTAGGAGGACTAGCGGGGACCAATGAGCAGTTCTTC CASSLGGLAGTNEQFF
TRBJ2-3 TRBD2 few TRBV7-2 TGTGCCAGCAGTGATAGCGGGAGGGGCCCAGATACGCAGTATTTT CASSDSGRGPDTQYF
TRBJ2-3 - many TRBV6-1 TGTGCCAGCAAAATTGGGCTAGTGGATACGCAGTATTTT CASKIGLVDTQYF
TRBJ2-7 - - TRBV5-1 TGCGCCAGCAGCTTGGAGACAGGTTACTACGAGCAGTACTTC CASSLETGYYEQYF
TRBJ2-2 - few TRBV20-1 TGCAGTGCTAGTGCCGGGGTGTTGTACACCGGGGAGCTGTTTTTT CSASAGVLYTGELFF
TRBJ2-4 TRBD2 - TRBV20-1 TGCAGTGCTGCTTGGACTAGCGGCAAAAACATTCAGTACTTC CSAAWTSGKNIQYF
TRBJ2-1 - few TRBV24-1 TGTGCCACCAGTCGGCAGGGATCCTACAATGAGCAGTTCTTC CATSRQGSYNEQFF
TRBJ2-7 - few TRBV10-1 TGCGCCAGCAGTGAGTCGACGGGGTCCGAGCAGTACTTC CASSESTGSEQYF